The present entry profiles one T cell receptor beta chain with its context. Its antigen is as yet unknown. Among all donors, each was a healthy Caucasian. J was trimmed by 0 bases and V by 1 base; bases with no gene match: 6. The CDR3 is 16 amino acids. Germline assignment: CDR1 DFQATT and CDR2 SNEGSKA (reference sequence). This specimen comes from a study of identical twins. Study observations and caveats: Cross-sectional statistics underpinned the conclusions; the same donors were not followed.

In TCRdb, the 5' RACE reads were re-called with MiXCR into one record per CDR3 protein. The data show 300,000 to 400,000 distinct CDR3 sequences, 9% to 15% seen once. A further study also used this sample, focusing on yellow fever vaccine responses in identical twins. That work adds: Twins' vaccine T cell response reportedly gave the appearance of partial convergence and partial personalization.

V and J are TRBV20-1 and TRBJ2-3, with 8 bases matching TRBD2. The source material was CD8+ T cells sorted from blood. This TCR was recovered from a woman between 18 and 29 years old in good health. This chain's CDR3 is CSARVLAGPSTDTQYF. CDR3 sequence (DNA): TGCAGTGCTAGAGTTTTAGCGGGGCCTAGCACAGATACGCAGTATTTT.